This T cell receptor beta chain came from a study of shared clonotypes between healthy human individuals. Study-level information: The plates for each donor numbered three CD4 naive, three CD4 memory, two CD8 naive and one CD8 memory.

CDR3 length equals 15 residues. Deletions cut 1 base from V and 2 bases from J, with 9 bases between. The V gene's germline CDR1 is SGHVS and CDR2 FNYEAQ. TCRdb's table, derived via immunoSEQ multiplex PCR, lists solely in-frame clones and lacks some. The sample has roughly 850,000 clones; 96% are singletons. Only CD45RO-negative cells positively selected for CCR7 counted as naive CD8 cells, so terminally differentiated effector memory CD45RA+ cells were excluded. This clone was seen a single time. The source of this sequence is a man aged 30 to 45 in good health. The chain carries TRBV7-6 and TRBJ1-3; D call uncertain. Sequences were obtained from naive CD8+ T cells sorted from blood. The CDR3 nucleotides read TGTGCCAGCAGCTTAGATGCGGACCCTGGAAACACCATATATTTT. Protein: CASSLDADPGNTIYF. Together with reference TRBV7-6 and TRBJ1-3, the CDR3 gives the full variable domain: GAGVSQSPRYKVTKRGQDVALRCDPISGHVSLYWYRQALGQGPEFLTYFNYEAQQDKSGLPNDRFSAERPEGSISTLTIQRTEQRDSAMYRCASSLDADPGNTIYFGEGSWLTVV.